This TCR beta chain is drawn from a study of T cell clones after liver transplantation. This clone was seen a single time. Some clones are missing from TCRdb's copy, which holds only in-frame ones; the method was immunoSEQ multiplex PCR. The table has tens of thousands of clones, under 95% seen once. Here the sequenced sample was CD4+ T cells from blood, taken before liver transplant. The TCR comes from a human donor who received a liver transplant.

The chain's CDR3 is CASSGIAGGSLYEQYF. The CDR3 DNA is TGTGCCAGCAGTGGGATTGCGGGCGGGAGTCTCTACGAGCAGTACTTC. This chain links TRBV28 with TRBJ2-7; 7 bases agree with TRBD2. J was trimmed by 3 bases and V by 5 bases; bases with no gene match: 13. The CDR3 runs 16 residues. CDR1 is MDHEN, CDR2 SYDVKM, per germline. Based on the CDR3 plus reference TRBV28 and TRBJ2-7, the full variable domain is DVKVTQSSRYLVKRTGEKVFLECVQDMDHENMFWYRQDPGLGLRLIYFSYDVKMKEKGDIPEGYSVSREKKERFSLILESASTNQTSMYLCASSGIAGGSLYEQYFGPGTRLTVT.